These 22 T cell receptor beta chains were sequenced from one sample in a study of T cells expressing NK-cell markers. TCRdb reprocessed the 5' RACE reads and keeps a single row for each CDR3 protein, giving no DNA. This sample's table reports fewer than 300,000 distinct CDR3 sequences. Material for sequencing was blood T cells: a sorted CD56 or NKG2C T cell subset, CD4+ or CD8+ T cells, or bulk PBMC T cells (not recorded which). The receptors come from a woman aged 18 to 69 in good health.

The chain recombines TRBV6-1 with TRBJ1-2; TCRdb lists TRBD1, though no DNA is available to test this call. Germline loops: CDR1 MNHNS, CDR2 SASEGT. The CDR3 has 13 residues. CDR3 amino acids: CASSRDGDYGYTF.

The chain links TRBV11-2 to TRBJ2-1. Germline V gene sequence: CDR1 SGHAT, CDR2 FQNNGV. The CDR3 has 14 amino acids. The CDR3 region is CASSSTNSYNEQFF.

This chain joins TRBV6-1 and TRBJ1-5; TCRdb returns TRBD1, unconfirmable since there is no DNA. CDR3 length equals 12 residues. Germline V CDR1 and CDR2: MNHNS, SASEGT. This chain's CDR3 is CASAPTYQPQHF.

J is TRBJ1-2 and V is TRBV5-5; TCRdb's D gene call, TRBD1, goes unchecked for lack of DNA. Germline lookup yields CDR1 SGHKS and CDR2 YYEKEE (reference sequence). This CDR3 is 15 amino acids long. This CDR3 is CASSLLGQGNYGYTF.

The chain uses TRBV7-2 and TRBJ2-1; the TCRdb call, TRBD2, lacks DNA for checking. The CDR3 loop spans 15 amino acids. Germline V gene sequence: CDR1 SGHTA, CDR2 FQGNSA. The CDR3 protein is CASSLVTRPYNEQFF.

The J gene is TRBJ2-5, the V gene TRBV7-7; TCRdb picks TRBD1, but there is no DNA to check that call. This CDR3 region has 13 residues. CDR1 SSHAT and CDR2 FNYEAQ come from the germline V gene (reference sequence). The CDR3 loop reads CASSPVGQETQYF.

The chain is built from TRBV6-1 and TRBJ2-3; lacking DNA, the TRBD2 call made by TCRdb goes unchecked. This CDR3 is 15 amino acids long. Germline lookup yields CDR1 MNHNS and CDR2 SASEGT. The CDR3 sequence: CASSGSGRPSHTQYF.

V gene TRBV27 combines with J gene TRBJ1-6; TCRdb returns TRBD1, unconfirmable since there is no DNA. This CDR3 has 15 amino acids. In germline, CDR1 is MNHEY, CDR2 SMNVEV (reference sequence). Here the CDR3 reads CASSWTGTANSPLHF.

The chain couples TRBV5-4 to TRBJ1-2; TCRdb proposes TRBD1, but this gene call is untestable without DNA. The CDR3 loop spans 13 amino acids. Germline CDR1 reads SGHNT; CDR2 reads YYREEE (reference sequence). The chain's CDR3 is CASRATGVHGYTF.

The V and J genes are TRBV3-1 and TRBJ1-1; absent DNA, TCRdb's TRBD1 call cannot be checked. This CDR3 has 13 residues. Germline V gene lookup returns CDR1 LGHDT and CDR2 YNNKEL (reference sequence). The CDR3 spells CASSLNSVARAFF.

V is TRBV15 and J is TRBJ2-3; absent DNA, TCRdb's TRBD2 call cannot be checked. Per germline, CDR1 LNHNV and CDR2 YYDKDF (reference sequence). This CDR3 has 17 amino acids. The CDR3 protein is CATSVLPSGRAADTQYF.

The J gene is TRBJ2-5, the V gene TRBV12-3 or TRBV12-4. The CDR3 contains 12 residues. The CDR3 region is CASSPRVETQYF.

This sequence joins TRBV20-1 and TRBJ2-1; TCRdb indicates TRBD2, and absent DNA this call remains unverified. The CDR3 covers 15 residues. The germline V gene has CDR1 DFQATT and CDR2 SNEGSKA (reference sequence). The CDR3 loop reads CSAREPGLGINEQFF.

The chain couples TRBV24-1 to TRBJ1-1; without DNA, the TCRdb call of TRBD1 cannot be checked. The CDR3 spans 15 residues. Looked up from germline, CDR1 is KGHDR and CDR2 is SFDVKD. This CDR3 is CATIRGETGNTEAFF.

The rearrangement joins TRBV7-2 to TRBJ2-1. The CDR3 consists of 14 residues. Germline V lookup: CDR1 SGHTA, CDR2 FQGNSA. CDR3 amino acids: CASSLLGLRNEQFF.

This rearrangement joins TRBV10-3 to TRBJ2-3; no DNA is available, so the TRBD2 call from TCRdb remains unchecked. This CDR3 is built from 14 residues. Germline assignment: CDR1 ENHRY and CDR2 SYGVKD. CDR3 sequence reads: CAINGRRGTDTQYF.

This rearrangement joins TRBV20-1 to TRBJ2-1; the TCRdb D gene call, TRBD2, has no DNA to confirm it. The CDR3 extends over 14 amino acids. Per the germline V gene, CDR1 is DFQATT and CDR2 is SNEGSKA (reference sequence). The CDR3 here is CSASRRDHYNEQFF.

The J gene is TRBJ1-5, the V gene TRBV19; absent DNA, TCRdb's TRBD1 call cannot be checked. The V gene's germline CDR1 is LNHDA and CDR2 SQIVND (reference sequence). This CDR3 contains 17 residues. The CDR3 sequence: CASSIRDRGLGGQPQHF.

The genes are TRBV20-1 and TRBJ2-3; TCRdb picks TRBD2, but there is no DNA to check that call. The CDR3 consists of 14 residues. Germline V gene lookup returns CDR1 DFQATT and CDR2 SNEGSKA (reference sequence). Here the CDR3 reads CSARDRVHPDTQYF.

The V call is TRBV12-3 or TRBV12-4, the J call TRBJ2-3; TCRdb gives TRBD1 as the D gene, but with no DNA this cannot be confirmed. The CDR3 has 17 amino acids. CDR3 residues: CASRTGTGLASTDTQYF.

The chain is built from TRBV9 and TRBJ2-3; TCRdb outputs TRBD1, but without DNA this stays unchecked. CDR1 and CDR2 from the germline V gene are SGDLS and YYNGEE. The CDR3 loop spans 16 amino acids. This CDR3 is CASSVEEGAIGDTQYF.

The J gene is TRBJ1-5, the V gene TRBV10-3; TCRdb calls TRBD1, which cannot be checked without DNA. The CDR3 consists of 15 residues. CDR1 and CDR2 (germline): ENHRY, SYGVKD. CDR3 loop: CAISPGQGSNQPQHF.